A selection of T cell receptor beta chains follows, all from one sample in a study of blood T cell repertoires in COVID-19. Here immunoSEQ multiplex PCR was the method, and the copy in TCRdb shows in-frame clones only, minus some. The table records approximately 210,000 clones, approximately 77% of them present only once. Source material: peripheral blood. Receptors were obtained from a woman of 80 years or more with acute or convalescent COVID-19. Both conserved end residues are part of each CDR3. The D gene is left open where the match is weak. Some rows mark clone size as missing; the rest say once, few, many or name a class of expanded clone.

len: 17
v_gene: TRBV30
j_gene: TRBJ1-4
abundance: .
d_gene: .
CDR3aa: CAWTVGGAGATNEKLFF
CDR3nt: TGTGCCTGGACTGTAGGGGGGGCCGGAGCAACTAATGAAAAACTGTTTTTT

len: 14
v_gene: TRBV19
j_gene: TRBJ2-1
abundance: .
d_gene: .
CDR3aa: CASSILGAHNEQFF
CDR3nt: TGTGCCAGTAGTATCCTGGGGGCGCACAATGAGCAGTTCTTC

len: 15
v_gene: TRBV7-9
j_gene: TRBJ1-1
abundance: .
d_gene: .
CDR3aa: CASSLARGWNTEAFF
CDR3nt: TGTGCCAGCAGCTTAGCCAGGGGATGGAACACTGAAGCTTTCTTT

len: 16
v_gene: TRBV7-8
j_gene: TRBJ1-6
abundance: .
d_gene: .
CDR3aa: CASSLGTVLMDSPLHF
CDR3nt: TGTGCCAGCAGCTTAGGGACAGTCCTTATGGATTCACCCCTCCACTTT

len: 15
v_gene: TRBV25-1
j_gene: TRBJ1-2
abundance: .
d_gene: .
CDR3aa: CASSEFGVRGYGYTF
CDR3nt: TGTGCCAGCAGTGAATTTGGCGTACGGGGCTATGGCTACACCTTC

len: 15
v_gene: TRBV19
j_gene: TRBJ2-1
abundance: .
d_gene: TRBD1
CDR3aa: CASSIRQGTYNEQFF
CDR3nt: TGTGCCAGTAGTATTCGACAGGGAACCTACAATGAGCAGTTCTTC

len: 13
v_gene: TRBV6-5
j_gene: TRBJ1-1
abundance: .
d_gene: .
CDR3aa: CASNRLENTEAFF
CDR3nt: TGTGCCAGCAACCGTCTAGAGAACACTGAAGCTTTCTTT

len: 14
v_gene: TRBV5-6
j_gene: TRBJ2-7
abundance: .
d_gene: .
CDR3aa: CASSLDRDSYEQYF
CDR3nt: TGTGCCAGCAGCTTGGACAGGGACTCCTACGAGCAGTACTTC

len: 15
v_gene: TRBV5-1
j_gene: TRBJ2-1
abundance: .
d_gene: TRBD2
CDR3aa: CASRLAGSSYNEQFF
CDR3nt: TGCGCCAGCAGACTAGCGGGAAGCTCCTACAATGAGCAGTTCTTC

len: 14
v_gene: TRBV15
j_gene: TRBJ2-7
abundance: .
d_gene: TRBD2
CDR3aa: CATSVGGDSYEQYF
CDR3nt: TGTGCCACCAGCGTCGGGGGGGACTCCTACGAGCAGTACTTC

len: 15
v_gene: TRBV7-2
j_gene: TRBJ1-2
abundance: .
d_gene: TRBD1
CDR3aa: CASSTRQGAGYGYTF
CDR3nt: TGTGCCAGCAGCACCCGACAGGGGGCAGGTTATGGCTACACCTTC

len: 14
v_gene: TRBV4-1
j_gene: TRBJ2-1
abundance: .
d_gene: .
CDR3aa: CASSQERQGNEQFF
CDR3nt: TGCGCCAGCAGCCAAGAGCGGCAGGGCAATGAGCAGTTCTTC

len: 14
v_gene: TRBV19
j_gene: TRBJ1-5
abundance: .
d_gene: TRBD1
CDR3aa: CASTQGARNQPQHF
CDR3nt: TGTGCCAGTACCCAGGGGGCCAGAAATCAGCCCCAGCATTTT

len: 15
v_gene: TRBV5-1
j_gene: TRBJ2-7
abundance: .
d_gene: TRBD2
CDR3aa: CASSFLAGGPGEQYF
CDR3nt: TGCGCCAGCAGCTTTCTGGCGGGGGGGCCTGGTGAGCAGTACTTC

len: 14
v_gene: TRBV18
j_gene: TRBJ2-7
abundance: .
d_gene: TRBD1
CDR3aa: CASSPGQISYEQYF
CDR3nt: TGTGCCAGCTCACCGGGACAGATATCCTACGAGCAGTACTTC

len: 14
v_gene: TRBV6-5
j_gene: TRBJ2-3
abundance: .
d_gene: TRBD2
CDR3aa: CASRIAGGPDTQYF
CDR3nt: TGTGCCAGCAGGATAGCGGGGGGTCCAGATACGCAGTATTTT

len: 13
v_gene: TRBV5-1
j_gene: TRBJ1-2
abundance: .
d_gene: TRBD1
CDR3aa: CASSRGQTYGYTF
CDR3nt: TGCGCCAGCAGCCGGGGACAGACTTATGGCTACACCTTC

len: 15
v_gene: TRBV7-3
j_gene: TRBJ1-1
abundance: .
d_gene: TRBD1
CDR3aa: CASSQTGVENTEAFF
CDR3nt: TGTGCCAGCAGCCAAACAGGGGTGGAGAACACTGAAGCTTTCTTT

len: 15
v_gene: TRBV28
j_gene: TRBJ1-2
abundance: .
d_gene: TRBD1
CDR3aa: CASSRGTAHNYGYTF
CDR3nt: TGTGCCAGCAGTAGGGGGACAGCTCATAACTATGGCTACACCTTC

len: 17
v_gene: TRBV5-6
j_gene: TRBJ2-3
abundance: .
d_gene: TRBD1
CDR3aa: CASSRFGTGAYTDTQYF
CDR3nt: TGTGCCAGCAGCCGCTTTGGGACAGGGGCTTACACAGATACGCAGTATTTT

len: 13
v_gene: TRBV29-1
j_gene: TRBJ1-1
abundance: .
d_gene: .
CDR3aa: CSAESLGGTEAFF
CDR3nt: TGCAGCGCTGAATCTTTGGGGGGCACTGAAGCTTTCTTT

len: 15
v_gene: TRBV5-1
j_gene: TRBJ1-1
abundance: .
d_gene: .
CDR3aa: CASRPLTGLNTEAFF
CDR3nt: TGCGCCAGCAGACCCTTGACAGGTTTGAACACTGAAGCTTTCTTT

len: 19
v_gene: TRBV5-6
j_gene: TRBJ2-5
abundance: .
d_gene: TRBD2
CDR3aa: CASSLVRLAGGAYQETQYF
CDR3nt: TGTGCCAGCAGCTTGGTTAGACTAGCGGGGGGCGCGTACCAAGAGACCCAGTACTTC

len: 11
v_gene: TRBV2
j_gene: TRBJ1-1
abundance: few
d_gene: .
CDR3aa: CASNAGLKAFF
CDR3nt: TGTGCCAGCAACGCAGGACTGAAGGCTTTCTTT

len: 13
v_gene: TRBV6-5
j_gene: TRBJ2-1
abundance: .
d_gene: TRBD2
CDR3aa: CASSDSGGGSQFF
CDR3nt: TGTGCCAGCAGCGACTCGGGGGGGGGTTCGCAGTTCTTC